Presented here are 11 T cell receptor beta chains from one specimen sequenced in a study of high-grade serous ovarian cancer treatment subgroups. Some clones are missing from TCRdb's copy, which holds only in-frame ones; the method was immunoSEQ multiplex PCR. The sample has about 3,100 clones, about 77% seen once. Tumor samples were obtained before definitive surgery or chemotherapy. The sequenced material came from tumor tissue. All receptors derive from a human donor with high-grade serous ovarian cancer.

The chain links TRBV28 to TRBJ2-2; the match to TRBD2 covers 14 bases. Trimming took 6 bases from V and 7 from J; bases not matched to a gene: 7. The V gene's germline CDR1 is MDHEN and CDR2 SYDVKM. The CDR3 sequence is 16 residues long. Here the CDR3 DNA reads TGTGCCAGCAGCTCCCCGGGACTAGCGGGAGTCGGGGAGCTGTTTTTT. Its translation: CASSSPGLAGVGELFF.

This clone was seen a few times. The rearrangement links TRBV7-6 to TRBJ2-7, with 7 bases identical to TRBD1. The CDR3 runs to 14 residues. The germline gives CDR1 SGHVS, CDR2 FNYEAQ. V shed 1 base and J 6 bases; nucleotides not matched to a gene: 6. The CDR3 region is CASSLEQTGLEQYF. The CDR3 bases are TGTGCCAGCAGCTTAGAGCAGACAGGGCTCGAGCAGTACTTC. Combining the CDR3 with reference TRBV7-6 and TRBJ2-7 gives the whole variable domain GAGVSQSPRYKVTKRGQDVALRCDPISGHVSLYWYRQALGQGPEFLTYFNYEAQQDKSGLPNDRFSAERPEGSISTLTIQRTEQRDSAMYRCASSLEQTGLEQYFGPGTRLTVT.

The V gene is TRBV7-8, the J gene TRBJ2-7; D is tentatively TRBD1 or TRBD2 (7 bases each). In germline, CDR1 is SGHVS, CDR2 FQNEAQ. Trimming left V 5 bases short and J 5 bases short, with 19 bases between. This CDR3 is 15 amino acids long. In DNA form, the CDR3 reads TGTGCCAGCAGCCTACAAGGGAGGGGGCTCGACGAGCAGTACTTC. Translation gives CASSLQGRGLDEQYF.

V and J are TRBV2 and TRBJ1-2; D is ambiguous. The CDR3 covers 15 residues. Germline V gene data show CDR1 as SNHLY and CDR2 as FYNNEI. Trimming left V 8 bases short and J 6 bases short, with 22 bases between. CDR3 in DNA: TGTGCCAGCGTTGGAATGGGGTCGGCTTCTAATGGCTACACCTTC. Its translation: CASVGMGSASNGYTF.

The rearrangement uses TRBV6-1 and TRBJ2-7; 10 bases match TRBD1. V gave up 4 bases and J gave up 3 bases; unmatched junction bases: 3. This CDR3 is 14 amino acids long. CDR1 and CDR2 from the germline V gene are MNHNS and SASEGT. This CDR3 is CASSVDRGDYEQYF. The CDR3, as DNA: TGTGCCAGCAGTGTGGACAGGGGGGACTACGAGCAGTACTTC.

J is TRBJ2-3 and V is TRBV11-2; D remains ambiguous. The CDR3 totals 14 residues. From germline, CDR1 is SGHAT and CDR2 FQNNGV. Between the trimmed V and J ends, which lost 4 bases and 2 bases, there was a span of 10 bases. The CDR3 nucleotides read TGTGCCAGCAGCTCATCACTTGTCACAGATACGCAGTATTTT. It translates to CASSSSLVTDTQYF.

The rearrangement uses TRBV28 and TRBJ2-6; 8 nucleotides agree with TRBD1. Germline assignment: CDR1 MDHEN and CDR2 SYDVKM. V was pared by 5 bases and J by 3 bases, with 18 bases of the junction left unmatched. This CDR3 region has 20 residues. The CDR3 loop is CASSPESGWTGLFGANVLTF. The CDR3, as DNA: TGTGCCAGCAGTCCCGAGTCAGGATGGACAGGGCTGTTTGGGGCCAACGTCCTGACTTTC.

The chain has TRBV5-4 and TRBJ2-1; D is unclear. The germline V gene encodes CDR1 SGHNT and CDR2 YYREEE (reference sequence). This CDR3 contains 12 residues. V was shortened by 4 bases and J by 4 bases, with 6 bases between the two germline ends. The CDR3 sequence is CASSPGYNEQFF. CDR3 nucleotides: TGTGCCAGCAGCCCCGGATACAATGAGCAGTTCTTC.

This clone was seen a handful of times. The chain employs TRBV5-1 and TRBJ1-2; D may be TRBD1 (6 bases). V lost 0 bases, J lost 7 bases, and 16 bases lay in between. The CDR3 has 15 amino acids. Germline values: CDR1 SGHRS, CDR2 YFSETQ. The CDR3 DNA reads TGCGCCAGCAGCTTGGCGGTACAGGGTGTCTCTGGCTACACCTTC. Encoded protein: CASSLAVQGVSGYTF.

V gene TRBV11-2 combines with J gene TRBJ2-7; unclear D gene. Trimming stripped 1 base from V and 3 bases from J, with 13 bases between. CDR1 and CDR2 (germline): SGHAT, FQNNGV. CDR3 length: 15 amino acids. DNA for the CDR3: TGTGCCAGCAGCTTAGCCGGCGGCAAGGTCTACGAGCAGTACTTC. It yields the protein CASSLAGGKVYEQYF.

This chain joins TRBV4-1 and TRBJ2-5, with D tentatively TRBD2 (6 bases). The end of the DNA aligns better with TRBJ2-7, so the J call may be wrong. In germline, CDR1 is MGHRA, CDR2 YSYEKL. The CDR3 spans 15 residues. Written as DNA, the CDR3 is TGCGCCAGCAGCGTATTTTTTGGACTAACGTACGAGCAGTACTTC. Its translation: CASSVFFGLTYEQYF.